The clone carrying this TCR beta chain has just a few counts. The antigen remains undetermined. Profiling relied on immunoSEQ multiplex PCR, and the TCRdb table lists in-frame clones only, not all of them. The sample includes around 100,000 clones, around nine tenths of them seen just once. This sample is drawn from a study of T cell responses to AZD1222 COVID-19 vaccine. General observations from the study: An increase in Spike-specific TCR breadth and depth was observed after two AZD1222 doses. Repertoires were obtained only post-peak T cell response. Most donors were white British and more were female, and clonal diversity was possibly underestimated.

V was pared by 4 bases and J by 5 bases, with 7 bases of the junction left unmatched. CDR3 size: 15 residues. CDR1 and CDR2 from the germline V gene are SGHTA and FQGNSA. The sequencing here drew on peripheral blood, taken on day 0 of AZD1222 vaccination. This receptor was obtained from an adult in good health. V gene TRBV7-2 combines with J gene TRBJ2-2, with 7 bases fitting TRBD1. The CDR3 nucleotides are TGTGCCAGCAGCTGGGCAGGGGGTGCTACCGGGGAGCTGTTTTTT. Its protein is CASSWAGGATGELFF.